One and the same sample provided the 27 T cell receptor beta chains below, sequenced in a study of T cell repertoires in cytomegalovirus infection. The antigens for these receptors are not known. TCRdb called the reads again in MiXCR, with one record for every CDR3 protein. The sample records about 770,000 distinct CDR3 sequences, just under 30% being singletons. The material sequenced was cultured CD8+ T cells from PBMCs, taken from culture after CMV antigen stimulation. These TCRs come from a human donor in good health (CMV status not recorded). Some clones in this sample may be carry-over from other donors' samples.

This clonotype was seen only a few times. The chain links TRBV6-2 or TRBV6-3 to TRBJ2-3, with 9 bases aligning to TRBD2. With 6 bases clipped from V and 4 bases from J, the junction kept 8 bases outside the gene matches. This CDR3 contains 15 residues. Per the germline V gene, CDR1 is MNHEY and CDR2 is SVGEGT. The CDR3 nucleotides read TGTGCCAGCAGGATAGCGGGGGCCCGTTCAGATACGCAGTATTTT. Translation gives CASRIAGARSDTQYF.

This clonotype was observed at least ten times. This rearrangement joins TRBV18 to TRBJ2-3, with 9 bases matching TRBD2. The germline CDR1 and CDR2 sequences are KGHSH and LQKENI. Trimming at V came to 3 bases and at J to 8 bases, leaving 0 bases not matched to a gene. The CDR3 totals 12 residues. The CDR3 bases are TGTGCCAGCTCACCGACTAGCGGTACGCAGTATTTT. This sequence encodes CASSPTSGTQYF.

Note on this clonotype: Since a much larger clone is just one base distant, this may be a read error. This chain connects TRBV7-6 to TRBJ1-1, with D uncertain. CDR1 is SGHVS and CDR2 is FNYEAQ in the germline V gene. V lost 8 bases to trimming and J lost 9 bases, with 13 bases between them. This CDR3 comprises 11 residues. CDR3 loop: CASGSEGKAFF. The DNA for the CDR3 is TGTGCCAGCGGCTCAGAGGGTAAAGCTTTCTTT.

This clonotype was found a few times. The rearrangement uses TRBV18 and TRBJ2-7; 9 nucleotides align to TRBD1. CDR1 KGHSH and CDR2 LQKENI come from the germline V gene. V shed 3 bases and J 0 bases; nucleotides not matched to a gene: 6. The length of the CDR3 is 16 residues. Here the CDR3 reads CASSPTGGLSSYEQYV. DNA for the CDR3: TGTGCCAGCTCACCGACAGGGGGTCTAAGCTCCTACGAGCAGTACGTC.

This chain's CDR3 is CASSLDPYDNRGFTYNEQFF. CDR3 sequence (DNA): TGCGCCAGCAGCCTAGACCCTTACGACAACAGGGGGTTTACCTACAATGAGCAGTTCTTC. The chain has TRBV4-3 and TRBJ2-1; 8 positions agree with TRBD1. CDR3 length: 20 residues. CDR1 and CDR2 (germline): LGHNA, YSLEER. Germline trimming cut 4 bases from V and 2 bases from J; bases unmatched to any gene: 19.

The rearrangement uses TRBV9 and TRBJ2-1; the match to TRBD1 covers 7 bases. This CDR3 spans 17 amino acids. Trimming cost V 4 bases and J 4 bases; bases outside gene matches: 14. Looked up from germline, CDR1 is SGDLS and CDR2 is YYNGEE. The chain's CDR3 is CASSLGRTGESYNEQFF. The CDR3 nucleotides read TGTGCCAGCAGCTTAGGCCGTACAGGGGAATCATACAATGAGCAGTTCTTC.

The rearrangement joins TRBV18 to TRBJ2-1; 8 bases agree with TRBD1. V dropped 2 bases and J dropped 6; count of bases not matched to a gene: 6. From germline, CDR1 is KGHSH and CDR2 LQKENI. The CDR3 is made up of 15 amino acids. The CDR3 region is CASSPIGQGTNEQFF. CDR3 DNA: TGTGCCAGCTCACCAATAGGACAGGGCACCAATGAGCAGTTCTTC.

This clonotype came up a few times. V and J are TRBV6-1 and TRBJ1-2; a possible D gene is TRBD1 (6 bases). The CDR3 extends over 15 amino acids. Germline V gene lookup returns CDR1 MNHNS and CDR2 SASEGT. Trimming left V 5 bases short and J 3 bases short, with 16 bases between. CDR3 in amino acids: CASSSTGIQYYGYTF. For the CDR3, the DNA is TGTGCCAGCAGTTCCACAGGGATTCAGTACTATGGCTACACCTTC.

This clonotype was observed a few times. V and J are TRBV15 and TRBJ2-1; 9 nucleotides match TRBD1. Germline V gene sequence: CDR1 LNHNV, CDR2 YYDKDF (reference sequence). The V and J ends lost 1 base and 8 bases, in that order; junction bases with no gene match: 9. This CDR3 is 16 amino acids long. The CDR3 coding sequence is TGTGCCACCAGCAGAGTTGGGACAGGGAGGTTGGATGAGCAGTTCTTC. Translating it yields CATSRVGTGRLDEQFF. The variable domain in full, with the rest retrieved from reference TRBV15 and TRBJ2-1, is DAMVIQNPRYQVTQFGKPVTLSCSQTLNHNVMYWYQQKSSQAPKLLFHYYDKDFNNEADTPDNFQSRRPNTSFCFLDIRSPGLGDTAMYLCATSRVGTGRLDEQFFGPGTRLTVL.

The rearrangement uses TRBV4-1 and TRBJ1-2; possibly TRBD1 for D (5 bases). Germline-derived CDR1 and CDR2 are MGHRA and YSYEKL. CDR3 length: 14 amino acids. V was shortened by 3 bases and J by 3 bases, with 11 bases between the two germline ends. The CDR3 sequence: CASSQGGLDYGYTF. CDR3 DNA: TGCGCCAGCAGCCAGGGGGGACTAGACTATGGCTACACCTTC.

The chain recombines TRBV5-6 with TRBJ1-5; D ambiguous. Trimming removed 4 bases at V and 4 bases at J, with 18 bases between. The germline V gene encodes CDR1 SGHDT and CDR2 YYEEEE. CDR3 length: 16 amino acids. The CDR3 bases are TGTGCCAGCAGCAGGACTAGGGCAGCAAAGAATCAGCCCCAGCATTTT. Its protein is CASSRTRAAKNQPQHF.

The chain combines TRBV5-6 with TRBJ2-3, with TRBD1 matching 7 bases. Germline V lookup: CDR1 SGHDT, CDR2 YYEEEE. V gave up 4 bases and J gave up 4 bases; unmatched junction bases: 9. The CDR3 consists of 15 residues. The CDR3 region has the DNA TGTGCCAGCAGCCCGGACAGGAATCGGCCAGATACGCAGTATTTT. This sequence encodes CASSPDRNRPDTQYF.

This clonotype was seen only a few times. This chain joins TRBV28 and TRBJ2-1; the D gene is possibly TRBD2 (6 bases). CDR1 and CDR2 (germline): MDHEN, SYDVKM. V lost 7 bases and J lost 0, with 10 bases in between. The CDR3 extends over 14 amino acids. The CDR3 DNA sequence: TGTGCCAGCACTTGGGGAGGCTCCTACAATGAGCAGTTCTTC. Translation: CASTWGGSYNEQFF. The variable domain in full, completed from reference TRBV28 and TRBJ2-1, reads DVKVTQSSRYLVKRTGEKVFLECVQDMDHENMFWYRQDPGLGLRLIYFSYDVKMKEKGDIPEGYSVSREKKERFSLILESASTNQTSMYLCASTWGGSYNEQFFGPGTRLTVL.

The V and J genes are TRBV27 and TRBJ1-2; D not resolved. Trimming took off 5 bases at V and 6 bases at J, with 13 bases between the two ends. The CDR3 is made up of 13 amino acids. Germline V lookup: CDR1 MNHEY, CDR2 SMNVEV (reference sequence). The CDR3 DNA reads TGTGCCAGCAGTCCACACGGGCTTCATGGCTACACCTTC. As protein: CASSPHGLHGYTF.

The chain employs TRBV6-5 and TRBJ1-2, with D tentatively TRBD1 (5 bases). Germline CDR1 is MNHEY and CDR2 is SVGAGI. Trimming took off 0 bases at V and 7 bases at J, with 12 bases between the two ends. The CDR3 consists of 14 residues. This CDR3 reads CASSYSIDSSGYTF. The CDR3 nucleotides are TGTGCCAGCAGTTACTCGATTGACAGCTCTGGCTACACCTTC.

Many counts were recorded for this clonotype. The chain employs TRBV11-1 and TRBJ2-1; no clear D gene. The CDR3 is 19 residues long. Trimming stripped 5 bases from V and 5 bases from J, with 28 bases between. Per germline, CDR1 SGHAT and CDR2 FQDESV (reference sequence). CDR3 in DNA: TGTGCCAGCAGCCCCTCGGAGAACTTCGTTACCCCAATTCACAATGAGCAGTTCTTC. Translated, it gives CASSPSENFVTPIHNEQFF.

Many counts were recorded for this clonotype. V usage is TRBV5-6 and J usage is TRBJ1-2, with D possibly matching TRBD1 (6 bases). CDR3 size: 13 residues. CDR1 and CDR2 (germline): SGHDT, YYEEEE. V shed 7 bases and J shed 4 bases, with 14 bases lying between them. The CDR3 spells CASGDRPFYGYTF. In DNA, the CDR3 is TGTGCCAGCGGAGACAGGCCGTTCTATGGCTACACCTTC.

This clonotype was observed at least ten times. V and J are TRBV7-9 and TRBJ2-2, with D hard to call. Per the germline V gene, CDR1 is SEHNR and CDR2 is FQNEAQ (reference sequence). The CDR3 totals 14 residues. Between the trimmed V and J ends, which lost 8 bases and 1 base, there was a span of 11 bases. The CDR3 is CASDLVENTGELFF. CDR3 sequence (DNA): TGTGCCAGCGACTTAGTGGAGAACACCGGGGAGCTGTTTTTT.

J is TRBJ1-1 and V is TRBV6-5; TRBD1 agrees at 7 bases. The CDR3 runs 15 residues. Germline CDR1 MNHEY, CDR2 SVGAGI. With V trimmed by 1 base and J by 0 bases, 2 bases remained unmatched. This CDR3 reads CASSYLDRLNTEAFF. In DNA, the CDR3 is TGTGCCAGCAGTTACTTGGACAGGTTGAACACTGAAGCTTTCTTT.

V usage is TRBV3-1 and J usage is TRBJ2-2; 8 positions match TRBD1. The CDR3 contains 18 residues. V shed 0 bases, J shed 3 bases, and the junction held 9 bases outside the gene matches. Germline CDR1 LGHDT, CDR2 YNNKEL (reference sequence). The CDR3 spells CASSQDRTGWLDTGELFF. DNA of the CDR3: TGTGCCAGCAGCCAAGACCGGACAGGGTGGTTGGACACCGGGGAGCTGTTTTTT.

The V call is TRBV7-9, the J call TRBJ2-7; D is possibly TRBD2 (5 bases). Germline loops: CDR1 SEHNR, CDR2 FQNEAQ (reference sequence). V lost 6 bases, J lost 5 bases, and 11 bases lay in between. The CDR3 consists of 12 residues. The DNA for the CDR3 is TGTGCCAGCAGTGAGGGTAACCACGAGCAGTACTTC. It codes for CASSEGNHEQYF.

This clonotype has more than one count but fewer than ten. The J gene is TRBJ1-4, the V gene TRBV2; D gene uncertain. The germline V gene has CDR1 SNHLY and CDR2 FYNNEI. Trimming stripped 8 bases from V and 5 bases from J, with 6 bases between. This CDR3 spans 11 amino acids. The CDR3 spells CASALNEKLFF. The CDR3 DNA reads TGTGCCAGCGCTCTGAATGAAAAACTGTTTTTT.

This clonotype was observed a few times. The DNA for the CDR3 is TGTGCCAGCCTAAAGTCAGATCCGGGACTCCAAGCCACAGATACGCAGTATTTT. This codes for CASLKSDPGLQATDTQYF. The chain employs TRBV19 and TRBJ2-3, with a weak D call TRBD2 (6 bases). V lost 9 bases and J lost 2, with 27 bases in between. CDR1 is LNHDA and CDR2 is SQIVND in the germline V gene (reference sequence). The CDR3 loop spans 18 amino acids.

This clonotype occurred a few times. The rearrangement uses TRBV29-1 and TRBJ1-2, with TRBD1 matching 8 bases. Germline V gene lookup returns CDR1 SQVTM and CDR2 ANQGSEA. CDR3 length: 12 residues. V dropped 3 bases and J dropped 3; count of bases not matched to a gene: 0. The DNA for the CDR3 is TGCAGCGTTGAGACAGGGGACTATGGCTACACCTTC. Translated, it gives CSVETGDYGYTF.

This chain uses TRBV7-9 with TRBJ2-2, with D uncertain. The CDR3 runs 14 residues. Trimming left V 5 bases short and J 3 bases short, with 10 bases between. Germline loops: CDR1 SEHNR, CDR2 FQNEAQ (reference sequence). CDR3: CASSPKEYTGELFF. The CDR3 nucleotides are TGTGCCAGCAGCCCGAAAGAATACACCGGGGAGCTGTTTTTT. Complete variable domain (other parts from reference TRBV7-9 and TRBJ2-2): DTGVSQNPRHKITKRGQNVTFRCDPISEHNRLYWYRQTLGQGPEFLTYFQNEAQLEKSRLLSDRFSAERPKGSFSTLEIQRTEQGDSAMYLCASSPKEYTGELFFGEGSRLTVL.

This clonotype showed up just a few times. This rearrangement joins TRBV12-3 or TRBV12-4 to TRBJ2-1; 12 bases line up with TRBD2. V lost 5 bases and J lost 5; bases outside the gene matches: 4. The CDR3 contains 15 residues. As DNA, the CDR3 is TGTGCCAGCAGTCCTAGCGGGGGGGGCCACAATGAGCAGTTCTTC. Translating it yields CASSPSGGGHNEQFF.

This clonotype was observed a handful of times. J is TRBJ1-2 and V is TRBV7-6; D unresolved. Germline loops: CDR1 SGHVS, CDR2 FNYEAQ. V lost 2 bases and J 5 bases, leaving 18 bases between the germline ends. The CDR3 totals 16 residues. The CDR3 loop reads CASSLNSPGPGYGYTF. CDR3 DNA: TGTGCCAGCAGCTTAAATTCTCCGGGCCCCGGGTATGGCTACACCTTC.